This TCR beta chain was sequenced during a study of control samples from healthy donors and cancer patients. This CDR3 region has 15 residues. CDR1 is MRHNA and CDR2 is SNTAGT in the germline V gene. Trimming cost V 0 bases and J 4 bases; bases outside gene matches: 4. Using immunoSEQ multiplex PCR, the repertoire was profiled, and TCRdb retains in-frame clones only, with some absent. The sample carries a few hundred thousand clones, 80% to 95% recorded once. The receptor was derived from a man aged 35 to 55 with head and neck cancer. Sequencing was carried out using PBMCs. The gene calls are TRBV6-4 and TRBJ2-3, with 7 positions matching TRBD2. CDR3 in DNA: TGTGCCAGCAGTGACTCCCCGGGGGGATCAGATACGCAGTATTTT. Its protein is CASSDSPGGSDTQYF.